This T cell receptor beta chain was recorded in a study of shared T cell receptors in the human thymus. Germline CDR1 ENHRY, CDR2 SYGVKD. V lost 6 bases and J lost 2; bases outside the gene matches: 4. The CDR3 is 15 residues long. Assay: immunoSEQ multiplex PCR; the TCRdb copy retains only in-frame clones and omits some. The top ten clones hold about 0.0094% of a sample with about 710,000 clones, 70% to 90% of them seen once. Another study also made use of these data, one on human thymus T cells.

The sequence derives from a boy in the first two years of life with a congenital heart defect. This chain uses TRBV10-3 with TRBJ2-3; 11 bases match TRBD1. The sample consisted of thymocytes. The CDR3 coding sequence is TGTGCCATCAGGCAGGACAGGGGGCACACAGATACGCAGTATTTT. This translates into CAIRQDRGHTDTQYF.